Below, one T cell receptor beta chain is given with its context. The antigen remains undetermined. The protocol was immunoSEQ multiplex PCR, while the TCRdb copy is restricted to in-frame clones and leaves out a portion. Here the sample spans 75,000 to 80,000 clones, just under 85% being singletons. This CDR3 spans 15 amino acids. Per germline, CDR1 MNHEY and CDR2 SVGAGI. V lost 2 bases, J lost 1 base, and 11 bases lay in between. The data were taken from a study of OX40 agonist ivuxolimab in advanced cancers. Study-wide results and caveats: Both blood CD4+ and CD8+ T cells showed clonal growth by week 6 at 0.1 to 3.0 mg/kg. The work left the antigen specificity of expanded peripheral T cells undetermined.

V and J are TRBV6-5 and TRBJ2-5; weak D call: TRBD1 (5 bases). Sequencing used CD4+ or CD8+ T cells sorted from blood, obtained in a trial of the OX40 agonist ivuxolimab. The source of this sequence is an adult with an advanced solid tumor such as melanoma, head and neck, liver or kidney cancer. CDR3 coding DNA: TGTGCCAGCAGTTACGGGGCCAGGGCCCAAGAGACCCAGTACTTC. Translated, it gives CASSYGARAQETQYF.